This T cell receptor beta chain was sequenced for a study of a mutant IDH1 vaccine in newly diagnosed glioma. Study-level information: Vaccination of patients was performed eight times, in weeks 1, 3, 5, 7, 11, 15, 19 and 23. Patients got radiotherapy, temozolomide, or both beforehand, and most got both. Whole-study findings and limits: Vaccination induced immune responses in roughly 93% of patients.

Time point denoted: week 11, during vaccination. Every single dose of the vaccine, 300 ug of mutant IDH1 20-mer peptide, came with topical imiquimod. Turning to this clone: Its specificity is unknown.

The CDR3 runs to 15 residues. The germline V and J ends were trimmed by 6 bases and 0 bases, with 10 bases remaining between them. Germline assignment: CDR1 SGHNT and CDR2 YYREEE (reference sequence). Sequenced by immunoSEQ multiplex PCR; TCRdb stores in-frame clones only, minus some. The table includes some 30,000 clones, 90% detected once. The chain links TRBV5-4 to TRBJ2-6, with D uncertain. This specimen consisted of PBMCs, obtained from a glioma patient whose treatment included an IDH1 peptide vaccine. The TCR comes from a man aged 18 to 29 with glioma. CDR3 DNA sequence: TGTGCCAGCACCACCATGGGCTCTGGGGCCAACGTCCTGACTTTC. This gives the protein CASTTMGSGANVLTF.